These 2 T cell receptor beta chains were sequenced from one sample in a study of shared clonotypes between healthy human individuals. Sequencing used immunoSEQ multiplex PCR; TCRdb keeps in-frame clones, though not all of them. The sample has almost 750,000 clones, 72% seen once. The sequenced material came from memory CD4+ T cells sorted from blood. The subset denotes: CD45RA-negative fraction. Source of these receptors: a woman aged 30 to 39 in good health.

V and J are TRBV18 and TRBJ2-3; 8 nucleotides align to TRBD2. The trim removed 3 bases at V and 4 bases at J, leaving 9 bases unmatched. Germline assignment: CDR1 KGHSH and CDR2 LQKENI. CDR3 length equals 16 residues. The DNA of the CDR3 is TGTGCCAGCTCACCTAGGACTAGCAGTTCGCCAGATACGCAGTATTTT. Its translation: CASSPRTSSSPDTQYF.

About this clone itself: At the DNA level, this CDR3 is encoded by other sequences in the same sample as well. The rearrangement joins TRBV5-5 to TRBJ1-5; D is uncertain. The V end was cut by 3 bases, the J end by 2 bases, with 3 bases between. The CDR3 loop spans 12 amino acids. CDR1 SGHKS and CDR2 YYEKEE come from the germline V gene (reference sequence). The CDR3 DNA is TGTGCCAGCAGCTCAGGCAATCAGCCCCAGCATTTT. Translated: CASSSGNQPQHF. The full variable domain, its missing parts supplied by reference TRBV5-5 and TRBJ1-5, is DAGVTQSPTHLIKTRGQQVTLRCSPISGHKSVSWYQQVLGQGPQFIFQYYEKEERGRGNFPDRFSARQFPNYSSELNVNALLLGDSALYLCASSSGNQPQHFGDGTRLSIL.